This T cell receptor (beta chain) was sequenced for a study of CD8 T cells in ankylosing spondylitis. TCRdb ran MiXCR on the 5' RACE reads and lists one entry per CDR3 protein. There are some 130,000 distinct CDR3 sequences in the sample; 6% to 8.5% occur only once, and 12% lies in the top ten. The trim removed 2 bases at V and 4 bases at J, leaving 4 bases unmatched. Germline-derived CDR1 and CDR2 are MNHEY and SVGEGT. The CDR3 is 14 residues long. The sequence was obtained from a female donor with ankylosing spondylitis or in good health (not recorded which). The chain links TRBV6-2 or TRBV6-3 to TRBJ1-1; 7 bases match TRBD1. Sequenced input: blood, either unsorted or a sorted T cell fraction (not recorded which). This CDR3 reads CASSYGGTVTEAFF. Here the CDR3 DNA reads TGTGCCAGCAGTTACGGCGGGACAGTCACTGAAGCTTTCTTT.